Given below is one T cell receptor beta chain in context. The sample originates from a study of CD8 T cells in Susac syndrome. It was with random hexamers that roughly 0.45 to 1 ug RNA was reverse transcribed. TCRdb reprocessed the immunoSEQ multiplex PCR reads with MiXCR, giving one entry per CDR3 protein. The profile covers some 140,000 distinct CDR3 sequences, with approximately 95% appearing a single time and 0.15% to 0.2% taken by the ten largest. Germline values: CDR1 MNHEY, CDR2 SMNVEV (reference sequence). Trimming left V 5 bases short and J 4 bases short, with 14 bases between. This CDR3 region has 14 residues. The patients with Susac syndrome were individuals who fulfilled the recently defined diagnostic criteria for disease that was either definite or probable. TEMRA cells were FACS-enriched and CD8+ and CD4+ T cells negatively isolated.

The receptor was isolated from a human donor with Susac syndrome. The V gene is TRBV27, the J gene TRBJ2-5; D perhaps matches TRBD1 (6 bases). The material sequenced was CD8+ T cells from PBMCs. The CDR3 reads CASSLYRASETQYF. CDR3 sequence (DNA): TGTGCCAGCAGTCTGTACAGGGCCTCAGAGACCCAGTACTTC.